Each of the 23 T cell receptor beta chains below was sequenced from the same sample in a study of type 1 and type 2 diabetes patients. Amplification started from genomic DNA. A primer set of 30 forward and 13 reverse primers amplified the CDR3. TCRdb independently ran MiXCR on the multiplex PCR reads; one entry per CDR3 protein. The sample carries fewer than 350,000 distinct CDR3 sequences, roughly 50% recorded once. Sequencing was done on a sample of peripheral blood mononuclear cells (PBMCs). The receptors originated from a man aged 18 to 35 with type 2 diabetes.

The V gene is TRBV12-3 or TRBV12-4, the J gene TRBJ2-2; 8 positions agree with TRBD2. This CDR3 comprises 14 residues. V was pared by 7 bases and J by 8 bases, with 9 bases of the junction left unmatched. In DNA, the CDR3 is TGTGCCAGCACCCACGGGGGGGGCTCGGGGGAGCTGTTTTTT. Encoded protein: CASTHGGGSGELFF.

The chain carries TRBV27 and TRBJ2-5; 11 bases map to TRBD2. The CDR3 extends over 19 amino acids. J lost 4 bases, V lost 3 bases, and 16 bases had no gene match. Germline CDR1 MNHEY, CDR2 SMNVEV (reference sequence). The CDR3 bases are TGTGCCAGCAGTTTCCTAAAGACTAGCGGGATGGGTAAAGGAGAGACCCAGTACTTC. Translating it yields CASSFLKTSGMGKGETQYF.

This clonotype showed up just a few times. V gene TRBV4-3 combines with J gene TRBJ2-7; 9 bases fit TRBD2. This CDR3 is 15 amino acids long. Germline V gives CDR1 LGHNA, CDR2 YSLEER. Trimming removed 1 base from V and 4 bases from J; junction bases left unmatched: 5. Here the CDR3 reads CASSQGAGGQYEQYF. The CDR3 DNA sequence: TGCGCCAGCAGCCAAGGGGCGGGGGGGCAATACGAGCAGTACTTC.

This clonotype has only a few counts. This chain connects TRBV6-5 to TRBJ2-2; D gene uncertain. Germline V gene data show CDR1 as MNHEY and CDR2 as SVGAGI. Between the trimmed V and J ends, which lost 4 bases and 2 bases, there was a span of 5 bases. The CDR3 is made up of 13 amino acids. The CDR3, as DNA: TGTGCCAGCAGTTTCTTAAACACCGGGGAGCTGTTTTTT. It encodes CASSFLNTGELFF.

A word on this clonotype: The junction and the germline gene differ at one end; a read error may be behind it. The chain links TRBV7-2 to TRBJ2-7, with 10 bases matching TRBD1. From germline, CDR1 is SGHTA and CDR2 FQGNSA. This CDR3 has 15 residues. Written as DNA, the CDR3 is TGTGCTAGCAGCTTTTCGGGACAGGGGATAAACGAGCAGTACTTC. Translation gives CASSFSGQGINEQYF.

The V call is TRBV7-2, the J call TRBJ2-1; D unresolved. The CDR3 has 13 amino acids. The ends were cut back, 1 base at V and 13 bases at J, with 14 bases in the middle. CDR1 is SGHTA and CDR2 is FQGNSA in the germline V gene. CDR3: CASSLGKATEQFF. In DNA, the CDR3 is TGTGCCAGCAGCTTAGGGAAGGCCACAGAACAGTTCTTC. The full variable domain, rest sourced from reference TRBV7-2 and TRBJ2-1, is GAGVSQSPSNKVTEKGKDVELRCDPISGHTALYWYRQSLGQGLEFLIYFQGNSAPDKSGLPSDRFSAERTGGSVSTLTIQRTQQEDSAVYLCASSLGKATEQFFGPGTRLTVL.

The chain is built from TRBV18 and TRBJ1-2; D not certain. From germline, CDR1 is KGHSH and CDR2 LQKENI. The V and J ends lost 6 bases and 2 bases respectively, with 13 bases between them. The CDR3 length is 14 residues. CDR3 bases: TGTGCCAGCTCGCCTATGAAGGACAACTATGGCTACACCTTC. It codes for CASSPMKDNYGYTF.

This clonotype was observed at least ten times. The chain recombines TRBV2 with TRBJ1-4; D is possibly TRBD1 (5 bases). The CDR3 has 15 residues. Germline loops: CDR1 SNHLY, CDR2 FYNNEI. Trimming left V 0 bases short and J 11 bases short, with 16 bases between. The CDR3 nucleotides read TGTGCCAGCAGTGAAGCCCTAAACGGGAAGGGGAAACTGTTTTTT. Amino acid sequence: CASSEALNGKGKLFF.

The chain couples TRBV28 to TRBJ2-3, with D perhaps matching TRBD2 (6 bases). CDR1 is MDHEN and CDR2 is SYDVKM in the germline V gene. The CDR3 loop spans 13 amino acids. DNA for the CDR3: TGTGTAACCGCCCGGGGGAGCACAGATACGCAGTATTTT. Translation gives CVTARGSTDTQYF.

The sample holds many counts of this clonotype. The CDR3 is CAWNTGYEQYF. In DNA, the CDR3 is TGTGCCTGGAATACAGGGTACGAGCAGTACTTC. The rearrangement links TRBV30 to TRBJ2-7; D is perhaps TRBD1 (6 bases). The CDR3 has 11 residues. Per germline, CDR1 GTSNPN and CDR2 SVGIG (reference sequence). V was trimmed by 4 bases and J by 4 bases, leaving 8 bases between them.

V usage is TRBV28 and J usage is TRBJ1-1; TRBD1 is a possible D gene (5 bases). Germline V gene sequence: CDR1 MDHEN, CDR2 SYDVKM. This CDR3 spans 16 amino acids. Trimming took 4 bases from V and 0 from J, leaving 15 bases between them. CDR3 protein: CASSSPLTDLNTEAFF. In nucleotides, the CDR3 is TGTGCCAGCAGTTCCCCCTTGACAGACTTGAACACTGAAGCTTTCTTT.

The rearrangement links TRBV28 to TRBJ2-6; D may be TRBD1 (6 bases). The germline CDR1 and CDR2 sequences are MDHEN and SYDVKM. The CDR3 spans 14 residues. CDR3 sequence (DNA): TGTGCGACAGGTGGGGGCTCTGGGGCCAACGTCCTGACTTTC. It specifies CATGGGSGANVLTF.

The chain uses TRBV6-6 and TRBJ1-2, with TRBD1 matching over 7 bases. The CDR3 spans 17 residues. Germline V gene lookup returns CDR1 MNHNY and CDR2 SVGAGI (reference sequence). J lost 5 bases, V lost 6 bases, and 18 bases had no gene match. DNA for the CDR3: TGTGCCAGCAGCAGCGACAGGGACTTAAAAAGCCCATATGGCTACACCTTC. Amino acid sequence: CASSSDRDLKSPYGYTF.

This clonotype was detected a few times. The chain carries TRBV19 and TRBJ1-5; D gene uncertain. Trimming shortened V by 10 bases and J by 7 bases, and 23 bases separated the two germline ends. The CDR3 length is 15 residues. Per the germline V gene, CDR1 is LNHDA and CDR2 is SQIVND (reference sequence). This CDR3 reads CAISLRALIEQPQHF. DNA for the CDR3: TGTGCCATTAGCCTCCGGGCCCTTATCGAACAGCCCCAGCATTTT.

The chain recombines TRBV19 with TRBJ2-6, with D unclear. The CDR3 loop spans 15 amino acids. V shed 7 bases and J shed 0 bases, with 10 bases lying between them. The germline V gene has CDR1 LNHDA and CDR2 SQIVND (reference sequence). The CDR3 sequence: CASTGIASGANVLTF. The CDR3 nucleotides read TGTGCCAGTACAGGTATAGCCTCTGGGGCCAACGTCCTGACTTTC.

The V call is TRBV3-1, the J call TRBJ2-5; TRBD1 agrees at 7 bases. The CDR3 is made up of 15 amino acids. Germline CDR1 and CDR2: LGHDT and YNNKEL (reference sequence). Unmatched junction bases numbered 10, after V lost 4 bases and J lost 5 bases. CDR3 DNA: TGTGCCAGCAGCCCAACGACAGGGTCTAGTGAGACCCAGTACTTC. Translation gives CASSPTTGSSETQYF.

Only a few counts were recorded for this clonotype. This chain connects TRBV25-1 to TRBJ2-7, with 11 positions matching TRBD2. V lost 6 bases, J lost 3 bases, and 7 bases stayed unmatched. The CDR3 is made up of 15 amino acids. CDR1 and CDR2 from the germline V gene are MGHDK and SYGVNS. CDR3 protein: CASRTGTSGHYEQYF. The CDR3 DNA sequence: TGTGCCAGCAGGACCGGGACTAGCGGACACTACGAGCAGTACTTC.

In its sample, this clonotype was seen a few times. This rearrangement joins TRBV7-9 to TRBJ2-5; D remains unclear. CDR3 length equals 13 residues. The germline V gene has CDR1 SEHNR and CDR2 FQNEAQ (reference sequence). V lost 7 bases to trimming and J lost 0 bases, with 9 bases between them. The DNA for the CDR3 is TGTGCCAGCAAAGGAGCGAACCAAGAGACCCAGTACTTC. Translated: CASKGANQETQYF.

The chain employs TRBV7-8 and TRBJ1-1; D might be TRBD1 (5 bases). Trimming shortened V by 7 bases and J by 1 base, and 13 bases separated the two germline ends. Germline loops: CDR1 SGHVS, CDR2 FQNEAQ. This CDR3 has 14 amino acids. CDR3 in amino acids: CASTPGAGNTEAFF. The DNA for the CDR3 is TGTGCCAGCACCCCTGGGGCAGGGAACACTGAAGCTTTCTTT.

CDR3 amino acids: CSARDRGLETQYF. CDR3 bases: TGCAGTGCTAGGGACAGGGGGCTAGAGACCCAGTACTTC. This sequence joins TRBV20-1 and TRBJ2-5; 11 bases align to TRBD1. The CDR3 runs 13 residues. Trimming removed 3 bases from V and 4 bases from J; junction bases left unmatched: 1. Per germline, CDR1 DFQATT and CDR2 SNEGSKA (reference sequence).

A word on this clonotype: Germline is not matched at one junction end, which may reflect a read error. The rearrangement links TRBV15 to TRBJ2-1; D might be TRBD1 (6 bases). This CDR3 comprises 15 residues. The germline V gene encodes CDR1 LNHNV and CDR2 YYDKDF (reference sequence). The CDR3 spells CASSLRSGVYNEQFF. In DNA form, the CDR3 reads TGTGCCAGCAGCTTACGGTCAGGGGTATACAATGAGCAGTTCTTC. Filled out from reference TRBV15 and TRBJ2-1, the complete variable domain reads DAMVIQNPRYQVTQFGKPVTLSCSQTLNHNVMYWYQQKSSQAPKLLFHYYDKDFNNEADTPDNFQSRRPNTSFCFLDIRSPGLGDTAMYLCASSLRSGVYNEQFFGPGTRLTVL.

V usage is TRBV19 and J usage is TRBJ2-1; TRBD1 matches 10 bases. The CDR3 contains 17 residues. From germline, CDR1 is LNHDA and CDR2 SQIVND (reference sequence). Trimming removed 2 bases from V and 9 bases from J; junction bases left unmatched: 13. CDR3 protein: CASSIRVGDRGFIEQFF. The CDR3 DNA follows: TGTGCCAGTAGTATAAGGGTCGGGGACAGGGGATTTATTGAGCAGTTCTTC.

The chain uses TRBV12-5 and TRBJ2-7; D uncertain. Germline CDR1 LGHNT, CDR2 FRNRAP. The CDR3 contains 11 residues. V lost 6 bases to trimming and J lost 4 bases, with 7 bases between them. The CDR3 DNA sequence: TGTGCTAGTGGGGAGAGATACGAGCAGTACTTC. Its protein is CASGERYEQYF.